One sample yielded the 21 T cell receptor beta chains listed below, sequenced in a study of T-cell reconstitution after alpha-beta-depleted transplantation in children. Study conclusions and caveats: Several hundred graft clones that had expanded were reportedly the source of alpha-beta T cells about two months after transplant.

A library of TCRbeta sequences, prepared with unique molecular identifiers, was generated. TCRdb ran MiXCR on the PCR reads and lists one entry per CDR3 protein. The sample records tens of thousands of distinct CDR3 sequences, under 6.5% being singletons. The antigens these receptors bind are not known. The sequenced sample was peripheral blood, obtained 60 days after TCRalphabeta/CD19-depleted stem cell transplant. The receptors originated from a child less than two years old who had a stem cell transplant for acute myeloid leukemia, so the T cells may come from the graft donor.

In this sample, this clonotype turned up many times. V gene TRBV7-2 combines with J gene TRBJ1-3; perhaps TRBD1 as D (6 bases). V dropped 2 bases and J dropped 3 bases, with 11 bases sitting between them. The CDR3 is made up of 15 amino acids. CDR1 SGHTA and CDR2 FQGNSA come from the germline V gene. CDR3 region: CASSLIGTNGNTIYF. CDR3 nucleotide sequence: TGTGCCAGCAGCTTAATCGGGACAAATGGAAACACCATATATTTT.

This clonotype was counted at least ten times. This chain uses TRBV2 with TRBJ2-5, with a weak D call TRBD1 (6 bases). Looked up from germline, CDR1 is SNHLY and CDR2 is FYNNEI. CDR3 size: 15 residues. The V end was cut by 7 bases, the J end by 1 base, with 16 bases between. The CDR3 loop is CASKVRGKFQETQYF. The CDR3 DNA reads as TGTGCCAGCAAGGTCAGGGGAAAATTCCAAGAGACCCAGTACTTC.

The sample holds many counts of this clonotype. This sequence joins TRBV28 and TRBJ2-7; possibly TRBD2 for D (5 bases). This CDR3 is 16 amino acids long. From germline, CDR1 is MDHEN and CDR2 SYDVKM. V lost 3 bases and J 0 bases, leaving 15 bases between the germline ends. The CDR3 reads CASSFFEEAPSYEQYF. The CDR3 bases are TGTGCCAGCAGTTTCTTTGAGGAGGCTCCCTCCTACGAGCAGTACTTC.

The table lists this clonotype with many counts. Here the CDR3 DNA reads TGTGCCAGCAGTTCCGCCCCGGAAAAACTGTTTTTT. Translation gives CASSSAPEKLFF. V and J are TRBV27 and TRBJ1-4; D is uncertain. Per the germline V gene, CDR1 is MNHEY and CDR2 is SMNVEV (reference sequence). The V gene lost 4 bases and the J gene lost 8 bases, with 8 bases spanning the gap. The CDR3 is 12 residues long.

This chain joins TRBV7-6 and TRBJ2-7; D is possibly TRBD2 (5 bases). The V and J ends lost 10 bases and 7 bases respectively, with 17 bases between them. The CDR3 is made up of 12 amino acids. The germline V gene has CDR1 SGHVS and CDR2 FNYEAQ. This CDR3 is CATNTVGGEQYF. CDR3 nucleotide sequence: TGTGCCACGAACACGGTCGGAGGAGAGCAGTACTTC.

This clonotype was detected ten times or more. The V gene is TRBV12-3 or TRBV12-4, the J gene TRBJ1-5; the D gene is possibly TRBD1 (6 bases). Trimming removed 3 bases from V and 2 bases from J, with 11 bases in between. This CDR3 is built from 15 residues. CDR3 sequence: CASSLAGAGNQPQHF. CDR3 nucleotides: TGTGCCAGCAGTTTGGCAGGGGCTGGCAATCAGCCCCAGCATTTT.

This clonotype has only a few counts. The genes are TRBV20-1 and TRBJ2-5; TRBD2 agrees at 8 bases. The germline V gene has CDR1 DFQATT and CDR2 SNEGSKA (reference sequence). V lost 5 bases to trimming and J lost 2 bases; unmatched junction nucleotides: 4. This CDR3 is built from 13 residues. CDR3 sequence: CSAARGAQETQYF. DNA for the CDR3: TGCAGTGCTGCGCGGGGGGCTCAAGAGACCCAGTACTTC.

This clonotype was counted at least ten times. CDR3 nucleotide sequence: TGTGCCAGCAGTCCTGTGAGCGATGAGCAGTTCTTC. It yields the protein CASSPVSDEQFF. The chain links TRBV12-3 or TRBV12-4 to TRBJ2-1; D unresolved. This CDR3 spans 12 amino acids. V was pared by 5 bases and J by 8 bases, with 10 bases between.

This clonotype was seen many times. The chain combines TRBV6-2 or TRBV6-3 with TRBJ2-3; 11 bases are shared with TRBD2. Germline lookup yields CDR1 MNHEY and CDR2 SVGEGT. The ends lost 6 bases at V and 9 bases at J; junction bases unmatched: 11. This CDR3 has 15 residues. The DNA of the CDR3 is TGTGCCAGCAGCTTTAGCGGGGGGGCCCTAGGGACGCAGTATTTT. The encoded protein is CASSFSGGALGTQYF.

The rearrangement links TRBV11-2 to TRBJ2-3; TRBD2 matches at 7 bases. The CDR3 is 15 residues long. V was pared by 1 base and J by 1 base, with 2 bases of the junction left unmatched. Germline loops: CDR1 SGHAT, CDR2 FQNNGV. CDR3 sequence (DNA): TGTGCCAGCAGCTTAGTTGGGGGGGGCACAGATACGCAGTATTTT. Protein product: CASSLVGGGTDTQYF.

This clonotype has a count of ten or more. The gene calls are TRBV3-1 and TRBJ1-1; tentatively, D is TRBD1 (6 bases). The CDR3 covers 17 residues. CDR1 LGHDT and CDR2 YNNKEL come from the germline V gene (reference sequence). V was pared by 0 bases and J by 4 bases, with 18 bases between. The CDR3 DNA reads as TGTGCCAGCAGCCAAGATGGCATCAGGGGAGTGCGCACTGAAGCTTTCTTT. It encodes CASSQDGIRGVRTEAFF.

Ten or more counts support this clonotype. The chain employs TRBV15 and TRBJ1-5, with D maybe TRBD1 (5 bases). V shed 5 bases and J shed 9 bases, with 11 bases lying between them. This CDR3 is 12 amino acids long. CDR1 is LNHNV, CDR2 YYDKDF, per germline (reference sequence). The CDR3 loop is CATSVLGGPQHF. CDR3 in DNA: TGTGCCACCAGCGTATTGGGGGGGCCCCAGCATTTT.

This clonotype appeared many times. The DNA of the CDR3 is TGTGCCTTCTTAACGACGGGACGGTTCGTGGAGACCCAGTACTTC. Amino acid sequence: CAFLTTGRFVETQYF. The genes are TRBV25-1 and TRBJ2-5; D tentatively reads TRBD1 or TRBD2 (5 bases each). Germline V lookup: CDR1 MGHDK, CDR2 SYGVNS. The CDR3 runs 15 residues. V dropped 11 bases and J dropped 5 bases, with 24 bases sitting between them.

This clonotype was counted ten times or more. The chain uses TRBV29-1 and TRBJ2-3, with D tentatively TRBD2 (5 bases). From germline, CDR1 is SQVTM and CDR2 ANQGSEA. The CDR3 covers 13 residues. Trimming removed 0 bases from V and 8 bases from J, with 12 bases in between. The CDR3 spells CSVEEPDSATQYF. The CDR3 nucleotides read TGCAGCGTTGAAGAGCCGGACTCAGCTACGCAGTATTTT.

This clonotype was seen only a few times. The rearrangement uses TRBV6-2 or TRBV6-3 and TRBJ2-1; 12 bases match TRBD2. Trimming removed 2 bases from V and 7 bases from J; junction bases left unmatched: 15. Germline assignment: CDR1 MNHEY and CDR2 SVGEGT. The CDR3 spans 19 residues. CDR3 sequence reads: CASSYNPLKTSGRGNEQFF. DNA for the CDR3: TGTGCCAGCAGTTACAACCCCCTCAAGACTAGCGGGAGAGGTAATGAGCAGTTCTTC.

The table lists this clonotype with many counts. The gene calls are TRBV10-3 and TRBJ2-7, with 12 bases aligning to TRBD1. The CDR3 contains 14 residues. In germline, CDR1 is ENHRY, CDR2 SYGVKD. After removal of 6 bases from V and 4 bases from J, the junction contained 4 bases not matched to a gene. The CDR3 spells CAIRGTGGEYEQYF. CDR3 coding DNA: TGTGCCATCAGGGGGACAGGGGGCGAGTACGAGCAGTACTTC.

This clonotype has a count of ten or more. V is TRBV6-5 and J is TRBJ2-1; weak D call: TRBD1 (5 bases). CDR1 MNHEY and CDR2 SVGAGI come from the germline V gene. CDR3 length: 14 residues. Trimming took 6 bases from V and 7 from J, leaving 16 bases between them. CDR3 region: CASSKGRRGNEQFF. DNA of the CDR3: TGTGCCAGCAGCAAGGGGCGAAGAGGAAATGAGCAGTTCTTC.

This clonotype was detected many times. This CDR3 reads CASSKHPGLAGNEQFF. The CDR3 DNA sequence: TGTGCCAGCAGCAAGCACCCGGGACTAGCGGGAAATGAGCAGTTCTTC. V usage is TRBV7-3 and J usage is TRBJ2-1; 13 bases match TRBD2. This CDR3 has 16 residues. The germline V gene encodes CDR1 SGHTA and CDR2 FQGTGA. The trim removed 5 bases at V and 7 bases at J, leaving 8 bases unmatched.

This clonotype was detected ten times or more. The chain carries TRBV3-1 and TRBJ1-1; D gene unclear. Trimming stripped 3 bases from V and 6 bases from J, with 20 bases between. This CDR3 comprises 16 residues. The germline gives CDR1 LGHDT, CDR2 YNNKEL (reference sequence). The CDR3 nucleotides read TGTGCCAGCAGCCATCCCCATCCGGGGAGGGCGGCTGAAGCTTTCTTT. Translation: CASSHPHPGRAAEAFF. Full variable domain (missing parts from reference TRBV3-1 and TRBJ1-1): DTAVSQTPKYLVTQMGNDKSIKCEQNLGHDTMYWYKQDSKKFLKIMFSYNNKELIINETVPNRFSPKSPDKAHLNLHINSLELGDSAVYFCASSHPHPGRAAEAFFGQGTRLTVV.

This clonotype was observed many times. The genes are TRBV6-5 and TRBJ2-2; 12 nucleotides align to TRBD2. Germline assignment: CDR1 MNHEY and CDR2 SVGAGI. The CDR3 loop spans 17 amino acids. Trimming cost V 4 bases and J 0 bases; bases outside gene matches: 3. CDR3 protein: CASSSLAGGANTGELFF. The CDR3 DNA follows: TGTGCCAGCAGTTCACTAGCGGGGGGCGCGAACACCGGGGAGCTGTTTTTT.

The count of this clonotype is one. The chain employs TRBV19 and TRBJ2-7; D may be TRBD1 (6 bases). Germline assignment: CDR1 LNHDA and CDR2 SQIVND (reference sequence). The V end lost 6 bases, the J end lost 2 bases, and 11 bases lay between the germline ends. This CDR3 is built from 13 residues. The CDR3 DNA reads TGTGCCAGTAGGAACAGGGACGCCTACGAGCAGTACTTC. Residues: CASRNRDAYEQYF.